These 10 T cell receptor beta chains share one sample of origin, sequenced in a study of blood T cells in healthy people across ages. Primers used in a second PCR of about 7 to 12 cycles were a sample-barcoded 5' primer and a J-beta primer mix. TCRdb recomputed calls from the 5' RACE reads with MiXCR, one row per CDR3 protein. The profile shows some 930,000 distinct CDR3 sequences, about 28% of them singletons. The data were also submitted as part of a second study, on T cells of mothers and their children.

Sequencing was performed on blood. The receptors here all came from a woman aged 40 to 55 in good health.

The table lists this clonotype with a few counts. In DNA form, the CDR3 reads TGCAGTGCTAAACCAGGACAGGGAATATTCTACGAGCAGTACTTC. Translated, it gives CSAKPGQGIFYEQYF. This chain uses TRBV20-1 with TRBJ2-7, with TRBD1 identical over 8 bases. Germline values: CDR1 DFQATT, CDR2 SNEGSKA (reference sequence). With V trimmed by 4 bases and J by 3 bases, 11 bases remained unmatched. The CDR3 extends over 15 amino acids.

This clonotype came up a few times. A much larger clone sits a single nucleotide away, making a read error possible. This chain connects TRBV11-2 to TRBJ1-1; TRBD1 might be the D (5 bases). Germline V CDR1 and CDR2: SGHAT, FQNNGV. V was trimmed by 0 bases and J by 4 bases, leaving 6 bases between them. CDR3 length: 13 residues. The CDR3 DNA sequence: TGTGCCAGCAGCTTAGAGGGGACCACTGAAGCTTTCTTT. It yields the protein CASSLEGTTEAFF.

This clonotype turned up a few times. The chain recombines TRBV4-1 with TRBJ1-1, with D perhaps matching TRBD1 (6 bases). Germline V gene sequence: CDR1 MGHRA, CDR2 YSYEKL. The CDR3 extends over 17 amino acids. V was cut by 1 base and J by 2 bases, with 17 bases left in between. Here the CDR3 DNA reads TGCGCCAGCAGCCAAGGGCCCCGACAGGAGCAAAACACTGAAGCTTTCTTT. Translated: CASSQGPRQEQNTEAFF.

The sample holds a few counts of this clonotype. This chain links TRBV4-1 with TRBJ1-1; 9 positions match TRBD1. CDR1 is MGHRA and CDR2 is YSYEKL in the germline V gene. The CDR3 is 16 residues long. With 2 bases clipped from V and 1 base from J, the junction kept 5 bases outside the gene matches. The CDR3: CASSQLPGQGNTEAFF. The CDR3 coding sequence is TGCGCCAGCAGCCAATTACCGGGACAGGGGAACACTGAAGCTTTCTTT.

This clonotype was detected only a few times. V usage is TRBV7-2 and J usage is TRBJ2-7, with 7 bases lining up with TRBD2. Looked up from germline, CDR1 is SGHTA and CDR2 is FQGNSA. CDR3 size: 15 residues. Germline trimming cut 3 bases from V and 0 bases from J; bases unmatched to any gene: 5. CDR3 sequence: CASSFYGGGSYEQYF. CDR3 DNA sequence: TGTGCCAGCAGCTTTTATGGGGGGGGCTCCTACGAGCAGTACTTC.

The CDR3: CAWSDLTGGQEKLFF. Written as DNA, the CDR3 is TGTGCCTGGAGTGATCTGACAGGGGGCCAGGAAAAACTGTTTTTT. V usage is TRBV30 and J usage is TRBJ1-4; 10 bases line up with TRBD1. CDR3 length equals 15 residues. Trimming at V came to 1 base and at J to 8 bases, leaving 7 bases not matched to a gene. Germline lookup yields CDR1 GTSNPN and CDR2 SVGIG (reference sequence).

This CDR3 reads CATSDSGGGYGEQFF. The CDR3 nucleotides read TGTGCCACCAGTGATTCAGGGGGGGGATACGGTGAGCAGTTCTTC. This chain uses TRBV24-1 with TRBJ2-1; D assignment may be TRBD1 or TRBD2 (7 bases each). Between the trimmed V and J ends, which lost 2 bases and 9 bases, there was a span of 16 bases. The CDR3 spans 15 residues. CDR1 and CDR2 (germline): KGHDR, SFDVKD.

This clonotype was counted between two and nine times. This chain joins TRBV5-1 and TRBJ1-1, with D possibly TRBD1 on 5 matching bases. The V and J ends lost 1 base and 5 bases respectively, with 12 bases between them. The CDR3 is 14 residues long. Germline loops: CDR1 SGHRS, CDR2 YFSETQ. CDR3 nucleotides: TGCGCCAGCAGCTTGCGTGCACAGGTAACTGAAGCTTTCTTT. Translation gives CASSLRAQVTEAFF.

This clonotype came up many times. V and J are TRBV12-3 or TRBV12-4 and TRBJ2-7; TRBD1 matches 7 bases. This CDR3 has 14 residues. The trim removed 6 bases at V and 3 bases at J, leaving 8 bases unmatched. In DNA form, the CDR3 reads TGTGCCAGCAGCCCCCCCGGACAGGTCTACGAGCAGTACTTC. Its protein is CASSPPGQVYEQYF.

This clonotype was recorded many times. The gene calls are TRBV4-2 and TRBJ2-7; perhaps D is TRBD1 or TRBD2 (5 bases each). The V end was cut by 0 bases, the J end by 0 bases, with 9 bases between. Germline CDR1 reads LGHNA; CDR2 reads YNFKEQ. The CDR3 length is 15 residues. The CDR3 sequence: CASSQDEGSSYEQYF. In nucleotides, the CDR3 is TGTGCCAGCAGCCAAGATGAGGGGAGCTCCTACGAGCAGTACTTC.